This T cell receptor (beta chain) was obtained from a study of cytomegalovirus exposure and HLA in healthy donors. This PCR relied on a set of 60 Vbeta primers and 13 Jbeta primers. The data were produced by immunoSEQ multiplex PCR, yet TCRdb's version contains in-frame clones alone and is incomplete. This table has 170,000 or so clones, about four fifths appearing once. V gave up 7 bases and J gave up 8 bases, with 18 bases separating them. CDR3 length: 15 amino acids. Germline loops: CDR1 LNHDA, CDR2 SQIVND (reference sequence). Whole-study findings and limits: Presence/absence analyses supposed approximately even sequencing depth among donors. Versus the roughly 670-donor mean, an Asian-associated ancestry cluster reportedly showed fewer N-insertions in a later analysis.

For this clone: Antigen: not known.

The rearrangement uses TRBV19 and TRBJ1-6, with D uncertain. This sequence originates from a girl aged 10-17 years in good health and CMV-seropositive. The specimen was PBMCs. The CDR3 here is CASTNQEGPYSPLHF. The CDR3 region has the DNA TGTGCCAGTACCAACCAGGAGGGTCCATATTCACCCCTCCACTTT. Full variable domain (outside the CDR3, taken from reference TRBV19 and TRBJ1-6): DGGITQSPKYLFRKEGQNVTLSCEQNLNHDAMYWYRQDPGQGLRLIYYSQIVNDFQKGDIAEGYSVSREKKESFPLTVTSAQKNPTAFYLCASTNQEGPYSPLHFGNGTRLTVT.